The 26 T cell receptor beta chains below come from one sample, sequenced in a study of Ad26.COV2.S vaccination and SARS-CoV-2 variants. This table comes from immunoSEQ multiplex PCR, and its TCRdb copy is limited to in-frame clones, with some not included. The top ten clones hold about 3.3% of a sample with about 350,000 clones, approximately 84% of them seen once. The treatment is: some 20 received Ad26.COV2.S at low or high dose, single or two shots; several received placebo; per-sample allocation not given. Sample collection was performed on day 63 after the first vaccine or placebo injection. The sequences come from peripheral blood, collected in a trial of Ad26.COV2.S vaccine versus placebo. The receptors were gathered from a person between 18 and 60 years old who received the Ad26.COV2.S COVID-19 vaccine or a placebo.

This clone came up once. The J gene is TRBJ2-7, the V gene TRBV11-2; 10 bases line up with TRBD1. V gave up 0 bases and J gave up 5 bases; unmatched junction bases: 10. The CDR3 spans 17 residues. Germline-derived CDR1 and CDR2 are SGHAT and FQNNGV. In nucleotides, the CDR3 is TGTGCCAGCAGCTTAGATGACCGTGGGACAGGGGTGAACGAGCAGTACTTC. Protein product: CASSLDDRGTGVNEQYF.

V usage is TRBV27 and J usage is TRBJ2-3; 7 positions agree with TRBD2. Germline loops: CDR1 MNHEY, CDR2 SMNVEV (reference sequence). The CDR3 is made up of 11 amino acids. Trimming took 7 bases from V and 10 from J; bases not matched to a gene: 5. CDR3 protein: CASKRGEAQYF. The CDR3 nucleotides are TGTGCCAGCAAACGGGGGGAAGCGCAGTATTTT.

Only a few counts were recorded for this clone. Here the CDR3 reads CASSLLGGQPQHF. CDR3 in DNA: TGCGCCAGCAGCTTGTTGGGGGGCCAGCCCCAGCATTTT. The chain uses TRBV5-1 and TRBJ1-5; D is possibly TRBD1 (6 bases). Trimming stripped 1 base from V and 7 bases from J, with 9 bases between. The V gene's germline CDR1 is SGHRS and CDR2 YFSETQ. The CDR3 is 13 residues long.

The genes are TRBV5-1 and TRBJ2-7, with 9 positions matching TRBD2. CDR1 is SGHRS, CDR2 YFSETQ, per germline. The CDR3 covers 19 residues. Trimming cost V 1 base and J 4 bases; bases outside gene matches: 18. The CDR3 bases are TGCGCCAGCAGCTTGAGGTTGATAGCGGGAGCACTCGGACGGTACGAGCAGTACTTC. Protein: CASSLRLIAGALGRYEQYF.

The V call is TRBV20-1, the J call TRBJ1-1, with D tentatively TRBD1 (5 bases). Germline CDR1 DFQATT, CDR2 SNEGSKA (reference sequence). The germline V and J ends were trimmed by 7 bases and 7 bases, with 10 bases remaining between them. The CDR3 has 10 amino acids. The CDR3 reads CSGSGDEAFF. CDR3 DNA sequence: TGCAGTGGATCGGGGGATGAAGCTTTCTTT.

V is TRBV3-1 (or the pseudogene TRBV3-2) and J is TRBJ1-6; no clear D. V gave up 2 bases and J gave up 11 bases, with 7 bases separating them. The germline gives CDR1 LGHDT, CDR2 YNNKEL (reference sequence). The CDR3 runs 12 residues. In nucleotides, the CDR3 is TGTGCCAGCAGCCAACGCGATGCACCCCTCCACTTT. As protein: CASSQRDAPLHF.

The chain couples TRBV18 to TRBJ1-4; 7 bases agree with TRBD1. Per the germline V gene, CDR1 is KGHSH and CDR2 is LQKENI. The CDR3 covers 14 residues. J lost 6 bases, V lost 2 bases, and 3 bases had no gene match. The CDR3 nucleotides read TGTGCCAGCTCACCATACACAGGGGATGAAAAACTGTTTTTT. Translation gives CASSPYTGDEKLFF.

This chain uses TRBV2 with TRBJ2-4; tentatively, D is TRBD2 (5 bases). The CDR3 is made up of 15 amino acids. Germline values: CDR1 SNHLY, CDR2 FYNNEI. Trimming took 4 bases from V and 2 from J, leaving 12 bases between them. CDR3 region: CASSALEGSKNIQYF. CDR3 nucleotide sequence: TGTGCCAGCAGTGCCCTAGAGGGTTCCAAAAACATTCAGTACTTC.

The chain combines TRBV18 with TRBJ2-1; D perhaps matches TRBD1 (6 bases). The CDR3 is 15 residues long. Germline loops: CDR1 KGHSH, CDR2 LQKENI. With 3 bases removed from V and 3 bases from J, the gap between germline ends came to 12 bases. Written as DNA, the CDR3 is TGTGCCAGCTCACCTCGGGACAAAAACTACAATGAGCAGTTCTTC. Encoded protein: CASSPRDKNYNEQFF. Full variable domain (missing parts from reference TRBV18 and TRBJ2-1): NAGVMQNPRHLVRRRGQEARLRCSPMKGHSHVYWYRQLPEEGLKFMVYLQKENIIDESGMPKERFSAEFPKEGPSILRIQQVVRGDSAAYFCASSPRDKNYNEQFFGPGTRLTVL.

The rearrangement joins TRBV2 to TRBJ2-1; 7 bases agree with TRBD1. This CDR3 comprises 13 residues. CDR1 is SNHLY, CDR2 FYNNEI, per germline. Trimming cost V 6 bases and J 4 bases; bases outside gene matches: 3. CDR3 DNA sequence: TGTGCCAGCAGGGACAGGAGGTACAATGAGCAGTTCTTC. Protein: CASRDRRYNEQFF.

V and J are TRBV11-2 and TRBJ2-2; 9 positions match TRBD1. The V gene end was trimmed by 3 bases and the J gene end by 5 bases; junction bases not matched to a gene: 7. CDR3 size: 16 residues. Germline V gene sequence: CDR1 SGHAT, CDR2 FQNNGV. The CDR3 nucleotides read TGTGCCAGCAGCTTCCAGACAGGGGGTCGAACCGGGGAGCTGTTTTTT. This gives the protein CASSFQTGGRTGELFF.

The chain is built from TRBV14 and TRBJ2-5; TRBD2 matches 9 bases. The CDR3 runs 15 residues. V shed 6 bases and J 4 bases; nucleotides not matched to a gene: 9. CDR1 is SGHDN, CDR2 FVKESK, per germline. The CDR3 DNA sequence: TGTGCCAGCAGTCGAGCTAGCGGGAAGGGAGAGACCCAGTACTTC. It yields the protein CASSRASGKGETQYF. Full variable domain (rest looked up from reference TRBV14 and TRBJ2-5): EAGVTQFPSHSVIEKGQTVTLRCDPISGHDNLYWYRRVMGKEIKFLLHFVKESKQDESGMPNNRFLAERTGGTYSTLKVQPAELEDSGVYFCASSRASGKGETQYFGPGTRLLVL.

CDR3 residues: CASSLSEGSYGYTF. Written as DNA, the CDR3 is TGTGCCAGCAGCTTAAGTGAGGGTTCCTATGGCTACACCTTC. The genes are TRBV11-2 and TRBJ1-2, with D unresolved. Germline-derived CDR1 and CDR2 are SGHAT and FQNNGV. V lost 2 bases to trimming and J lost 4 bases, with 11 bases between them. The CDR3 is 14 residues long. The full variable domain, in which reference TRBV11-2 and TRBJ1-2 provide the parts outside the CDR3, is EAGVAQSPRYKIIEKRQSVAFWCNPISGHATLYWYQQILGQGPKLLIQFQNNGVVDDSQLPKDRFSAERLKGVDSTLKIQPAKLEDSAVYLCASSLSEGSYGYTFGSGTRLTVV.

The V gene is TRBV5-6, the J gene TRBJ1-4, with TRBD1 matching 9 bases. CDR3 length: 15 residues. Germline CDR1 reads SGHDT; CDR2 reads YYEEEE. Trimming removed 4 bases from V and 8 bases from J; junction bases left unmatched: 9. The CDR3 loop is CASSPMAGQGEKLFF. The CDR3 nucleotides are TGTGCCAGCAGCCCGATGGCGGGACAGGGAGAAAAACTGTTTTTT. The whole variable domain, remainder taken from reference TRBV5-6 and TRBJ1-4, is DAGVTQSPTHLIKTRGQQVTLRCSPKSGHDTVSWYQQALGQGPQFIFQYYEEEERQRGNFPDRFSGHQFPNYSSELNVNALLLGDSALYLCASSPMAGQGEKLFFGSGTQLSVL.

The chain couples TRBV24-1 to TRBJ2-1, with D unresolved. The CDR3 covers 12 residues. V lost 7 bases, J lost 9 bases, and 12 bases lay in between. CDR1 and CDR2 (germline): KGHDR, SFDVKD. CDR3 bases: TGTGCCACCAGCCTCGTACTGGGTGAGCAGTTCTTC. Its translation: CATSLVLGEQFF.

The chain combines TRBV7-8 with TRBJ2-7, with D hard to call. The CDR3 length is 13 residues. V was cut by 5 bases and J by 5 bases, with 13 bases left in between. Germline V CDR1 and CDR2: SGHVS, FQNEAQ. The CDR3 reads CASSTTVNHEQYF. The DNA of the CDR3 is TGTGCCAGCAGCACAACCGTGAACCACGAGCAGTACTTC.

The J gene is TRBJ2-7, the V gene TRBV30; 7 bases map to TRBD1. This CDR3 contains 13 residues. V lost 4 bases to trimming and J lost 4 bases; unmatched junction nucleotides: 7. The germline gives CDR1 GTSNPN, CDR2 SVGIG (reference sequence). The CDR3: CAWTRDSGYEQYF. The CDR3 DNA reads TGTGCCTGGACCCGGGACAGTGGGTACGAGCAGTACTTC.

This rearrangement joins TRBV5-1 to TRBJ2-7; TRBD1 agrees at 10 bases. CDR3 length: 16 residues. The trim removed 2 bases at V and 5 bases at J, leaving 10 bases unmatched. Per the germline V gene, CDR1 is SGHRS and CDR2 is YFSETQ. The CDR3 DNA is TGCGCCAGCAGCTTCGGGGGACAGGGGAAGTATGACGAGCAGTACTTC. Its translation: CASSFGGQGKYDEQYF.

The chain uses TRBV29-1 and TRBJ1-1; TRBD1 matches at 8 bases. CDR1 is SQVTM, CDR2 ANQGSEA, per germline. This CDR3 comprises 16 residues. The V segment lost 3 bases and the J segment 3 bases; nucleotides outside the gene matches: 12. CDR3 DNA: TGCAGCGTTGAGGGCAGGGGGCAAGTTGCGGACACTGAAGCTTTCTTT. Protein: CSVEGRGQVADTEAFF.

The chain recombines TRBV2 with TRBJ2-7, with 11 bases matching TRBD2. The CDR3 spans 14 residues. V was pared by 7 bases and J by 5 bases, with 7 bases of the junction left unmatched. Germline CDR1 reads SNHLY; CDR2 reads FYNNEI. Here the CDR3 reads CASKTSGNSNEQYF. The CDR3 nucleotides read TGTGCCAGCAAGACTAGCGGGAATTCGAACGAGCAGTACTTC.

The rearrangement uses TRBV2 and TRBJ2-7; D is possibly TRBD1 (5 bases). Between the trimmed V and J ends, which lost 3 bases and 2 bases, there was a span of 8 bases. The germline V gene encodes CDR1 SNHLY and CDR2 FYNNEI. The CDR3 runs to 13 residues. CDR3 in DNA: TGTGCCAGCAGTGACAGGGCAACCTACGAGCAGTACTTC. It is translated as CASSDRATYEQYF.

The rearrangement joins TRBV5-1 to TRBJ2-6; D perhaps matches TRBD2 (5 bases). This CDR3 region has 16 residues. The germline gives CDR1 SGHRS, CDR2 YFSETQ. V lost 2 bases and J lost 1, with 10 bases in between. The CDR3 is CASSFGPGSGANVLTF. Here the CDR3 DNA reads TGCGCCAGCAGCTTCGGTCCGGGATCTGGGGCCAACGTCCTGACTTTC.

The chain employs TRBV2 and TRBJ2-3, with D perhaps matching TRBD2 (5 bases). Per germline, CDR1 SNHLY and CDR2 FYNNEI. V lost 5 bases and J lost 2, with 8 bases in between. This CDR3 spans 13 amino acids. The CDR3, as DNA: TGTGCCAGCAGTCAGACTACCACAGATACGCAGTATTTT. Protein product: CASSQTTTDTQYF.

The chain combines TRBV2 with TRBJ2-7, with 9 nucleotides matching TRBD1. This CDR3 comprises 12 residues. CDR1 is SNHLY, CDR2 FYNNEI, per germline. V lost 5 bases to trimming and J lost 5 bases; unmatched junction nucleotides: 1. This CDR3 is CASSWTGDEQYF. The DNA for the CDR3 is TGTGCCAGCAGTTGGACAGGGGACGAGCAGTACTTC.

This clone turned up a few times. The chain links TRBV18 to TRBJ1-6, with 9 bases that match TRBD1. V was clipped by 5 bases and J by 7 bases; unmatched bases: 9. Germline loops: CDR1 KGHSH, CDR2 LQKENI. The length of the CDR3 is 16 residues. The CDR3 protein is CASSAGQGHMNSPLHF. CDR3 in DNA: TGTGCCAGCTCAGCGGGACAGGGACATATGAATTCACCCCTCCACTTT.

This chain joins TRBV5-1 and TRBJ2-5; D possibly corresponds to TRBD1 (6 bases). Trimming removed 0 bases from V and 3 bases from J, with 12 bases in between. Germline CDR1 reads SGHRS; CDR2 reads YFSETQ. The CDR3 loop spans 15 amino acids. The CDR3 is CASSLGSGQKETQYF. The DNA for the CDR3 is TGCGCCAGCAGCTTGGGATCGGGACAAAAAGAGACCCAGTACTTC. Looking up the rest from reference TRBV5-1 and TRBJ2-5 gives the full variable domain: KAGVTQTPRYLIKTRGQQVTLSCSPISGHRSVSWYQQTPGQGLQFLFEYFSETQRNKGNFPGRFSGRQFSNSRSEMNVSTLELGDSALYLCASSLGSGQKETQYFGPGTRLLVL.